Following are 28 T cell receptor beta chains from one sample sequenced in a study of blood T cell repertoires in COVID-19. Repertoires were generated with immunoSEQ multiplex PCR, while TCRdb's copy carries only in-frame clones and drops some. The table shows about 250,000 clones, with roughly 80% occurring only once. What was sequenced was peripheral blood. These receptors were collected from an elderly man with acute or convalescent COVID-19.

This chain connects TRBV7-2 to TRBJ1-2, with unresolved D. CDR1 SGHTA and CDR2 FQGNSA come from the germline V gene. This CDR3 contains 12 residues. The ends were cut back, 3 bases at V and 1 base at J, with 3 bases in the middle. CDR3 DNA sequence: TGTGCCAGCAGCTTCAGTAACTATGGCTACACCTTC. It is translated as CASSFSNYGYTF.

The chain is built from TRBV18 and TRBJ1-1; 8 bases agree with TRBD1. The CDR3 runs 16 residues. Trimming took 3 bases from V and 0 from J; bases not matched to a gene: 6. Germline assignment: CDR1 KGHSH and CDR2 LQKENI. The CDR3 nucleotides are TGTGCCAGCTCACCCAACAGGGGGTTTATGAACACTGAAGCTTTCTTT. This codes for CASSPNRGFMNTEAFF. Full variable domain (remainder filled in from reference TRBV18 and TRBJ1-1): NAGVMQNPRHLVRRRGQEARLRCSPMKGHSHVYWYRQLPEEGLKFMVYLQKENIIDESGMPKERFSAEFPKEGPSILRIQQVVRGDSAAYFCASSPNRGFMNTEAFFGQGTRLTVV.

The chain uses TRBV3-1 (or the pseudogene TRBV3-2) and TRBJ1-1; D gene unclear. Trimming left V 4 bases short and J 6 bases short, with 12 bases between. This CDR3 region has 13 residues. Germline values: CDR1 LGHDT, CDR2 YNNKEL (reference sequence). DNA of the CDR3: TGTGCCAGCAGCCTGGCGGGTAGGCCTGAAGCTTTCTTT. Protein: CASSLAGRPEAFF.

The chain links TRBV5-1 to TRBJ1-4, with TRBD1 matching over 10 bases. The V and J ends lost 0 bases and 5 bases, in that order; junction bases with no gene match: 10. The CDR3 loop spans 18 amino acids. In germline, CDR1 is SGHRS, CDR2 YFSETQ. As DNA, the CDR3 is TGCGCCAGCAGCTTGGAGCCGGGACAGGGGCCGAGAAATGAAAAACTGTTTTTT. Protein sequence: CASSLEPGQGPRNEKLFF.

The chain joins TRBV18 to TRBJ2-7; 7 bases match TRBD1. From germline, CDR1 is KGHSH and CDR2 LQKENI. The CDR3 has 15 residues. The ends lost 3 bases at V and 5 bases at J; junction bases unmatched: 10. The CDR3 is CASSPTTGIIHEQYF. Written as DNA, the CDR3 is TGTGCCAGCTCACCGACGACAGGGATTATCCACGAGCAGTACTTC. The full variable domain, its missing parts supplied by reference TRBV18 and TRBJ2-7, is NAGVMQNPRHLVRRRGQEARLRCSPMKGHSHVYWYRQLPEEGLKFMVYLQKENIIDESGMPKERFSAEFPKEGPSILRIQQVVRGDSAAYFCASSPTTGIIHEQYFGPGTRLTVT.

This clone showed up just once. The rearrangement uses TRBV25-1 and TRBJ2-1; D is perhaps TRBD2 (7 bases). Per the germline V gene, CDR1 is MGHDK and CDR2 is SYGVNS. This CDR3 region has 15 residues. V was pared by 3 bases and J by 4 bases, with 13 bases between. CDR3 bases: TGTGCCAGCAGTGATAGGGGGGGGGATTACAATGAGCAGTTCTTC. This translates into CASSDRGGDYNEQFF.

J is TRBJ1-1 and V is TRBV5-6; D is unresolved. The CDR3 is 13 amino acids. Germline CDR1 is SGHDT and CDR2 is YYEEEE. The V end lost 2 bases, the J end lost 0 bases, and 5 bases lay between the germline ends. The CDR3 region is CASSFFLNTEAFF. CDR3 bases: TGTGCCAGCAGCTTCTTCCTGAACACTGAAGCTTTCTTT.

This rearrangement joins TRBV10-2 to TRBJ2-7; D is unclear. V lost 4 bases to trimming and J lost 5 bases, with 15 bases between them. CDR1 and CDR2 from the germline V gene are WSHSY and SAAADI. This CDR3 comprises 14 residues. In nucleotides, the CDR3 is TGCGCCAGCAGTGGAGTGGAGAAGGTCGACGAGCAGTACTTC. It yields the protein CASSGVEKVDEQYF.

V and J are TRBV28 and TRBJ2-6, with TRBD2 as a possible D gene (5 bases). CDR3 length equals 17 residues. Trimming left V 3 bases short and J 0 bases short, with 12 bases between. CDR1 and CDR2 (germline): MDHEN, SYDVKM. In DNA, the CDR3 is TGTGCCAGCAGTTTTTCTTGGACTGTCTCTGGGGCCAACGTCCTGACTTTC. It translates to CASSFSWTVSGANVLTF.

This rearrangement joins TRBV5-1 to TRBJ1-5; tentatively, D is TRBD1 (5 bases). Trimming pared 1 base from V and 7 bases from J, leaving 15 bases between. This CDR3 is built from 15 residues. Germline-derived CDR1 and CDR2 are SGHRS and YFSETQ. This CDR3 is CASSLTSSGDQPQHF. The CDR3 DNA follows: TGCGCCAGCAGCTTGACCTCTTCGGGGGACCAGCCCCAGCATTTT.

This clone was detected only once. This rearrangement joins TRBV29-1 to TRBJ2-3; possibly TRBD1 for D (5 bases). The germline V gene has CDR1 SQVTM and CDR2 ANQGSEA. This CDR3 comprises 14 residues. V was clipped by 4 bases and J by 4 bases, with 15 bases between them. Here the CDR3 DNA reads TGCAGCGTTGTTGGGCAGGGTCATGCAGATACGCAGTATTTT. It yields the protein CSVVGQGHADTQYF.

The CDR3 bases are TGTGCCATCATGGACCCACAGGCCCATGAGCAGTTCTTC. This sequence encodes CAIMDPQAHEQFF. The chain is built from TRBV10-3 and TRBJ2-1, with D possibly matching TRBD1 (5 bases). CDR1 and CDR2 from the germline V gene are ENHRY and SYGVKD. Trimming removed 7 bases from V and 8 bases from J, with 15 bases in between. This CDR3 spans 13 amino acids.

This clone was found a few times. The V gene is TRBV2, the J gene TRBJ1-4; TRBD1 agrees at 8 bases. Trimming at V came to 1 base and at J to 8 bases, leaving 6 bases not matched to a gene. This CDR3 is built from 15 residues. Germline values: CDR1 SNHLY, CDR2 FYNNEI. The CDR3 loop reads CASSEDWTGKEKLFF. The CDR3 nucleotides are TGTGCCAGCAGTGAAGACTGGACAGGGAAGGAAAAACTGTTTTTT.

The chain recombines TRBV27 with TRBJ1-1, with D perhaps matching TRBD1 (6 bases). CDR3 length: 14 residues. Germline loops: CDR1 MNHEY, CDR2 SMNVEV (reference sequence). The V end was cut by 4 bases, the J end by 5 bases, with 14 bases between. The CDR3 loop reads CASSSTGAVTEAFF. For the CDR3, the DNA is TGTGCCAGCAGTTCGACAGGCGCGGTTACTGAAGCTTTCTTT.

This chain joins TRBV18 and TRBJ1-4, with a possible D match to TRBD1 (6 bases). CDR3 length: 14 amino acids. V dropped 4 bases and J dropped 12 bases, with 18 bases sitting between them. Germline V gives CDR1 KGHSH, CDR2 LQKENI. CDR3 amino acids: CASSLRDIRTQLFF. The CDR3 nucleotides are TGTGCCAGCTCACTCAGGGACATCCGTACCCAACTGTTTTTT.

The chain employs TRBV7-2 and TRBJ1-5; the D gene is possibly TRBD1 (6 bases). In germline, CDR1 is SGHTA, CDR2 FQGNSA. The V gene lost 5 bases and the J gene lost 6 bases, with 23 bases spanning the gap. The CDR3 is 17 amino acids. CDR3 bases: TGTGCCAGCAGCCTACTTCCTCTTACAGGGATCGGTCAGCCCCAGCATTTT. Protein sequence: CASSLLPLTGIGQPQHF.

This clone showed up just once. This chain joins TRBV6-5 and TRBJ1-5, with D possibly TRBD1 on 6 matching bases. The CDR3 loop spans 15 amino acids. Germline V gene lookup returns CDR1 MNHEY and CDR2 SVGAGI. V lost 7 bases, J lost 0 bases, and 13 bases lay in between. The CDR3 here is CASKRQVYSNQPQHF. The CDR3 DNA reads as TGTGCCAGCAAAAGACAGGTTTATAGCAATCAGCCCCAGCATTTT.

The CDR3 is CASSIENRGSNQPQHF. CDR3 bases: TGTGCCAGTAGTATAGAGAACAGGGGCAGCAATCAGCCCCAGCATTTT. The J gene is TRBJ1-5, the V gene TRBV19; TRBD1 matches at 7 bases. CDR1 and CDR2 from the germline V gene are LNHDA and SQIVND (reference sequence). The trim removed 0 bases at V and 1 base at J, leaving 3 bases unmatched. The CDR3 totals 16 residues.

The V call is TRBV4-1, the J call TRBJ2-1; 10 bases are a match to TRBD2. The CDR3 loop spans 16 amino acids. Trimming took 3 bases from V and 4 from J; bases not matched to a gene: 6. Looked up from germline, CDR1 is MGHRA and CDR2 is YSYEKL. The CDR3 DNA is TGCGCCAGCAGCCAGGTTACTAGCGGGACTTACAATGAGCAGTTCTTC. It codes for CASSQVTSGTYNEQFF.

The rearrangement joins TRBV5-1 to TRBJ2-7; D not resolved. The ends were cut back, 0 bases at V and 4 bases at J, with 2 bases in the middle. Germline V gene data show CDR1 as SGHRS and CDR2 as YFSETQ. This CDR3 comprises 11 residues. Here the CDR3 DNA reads TGCGCCAGCAGCTTGGCGTACGAGCAGTACTTC. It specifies CASSLAYEQYF.

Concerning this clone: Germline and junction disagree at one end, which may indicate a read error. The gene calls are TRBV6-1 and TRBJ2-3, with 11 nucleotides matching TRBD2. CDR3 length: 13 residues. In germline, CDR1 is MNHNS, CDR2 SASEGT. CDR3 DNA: TGTGCCAGCAGTGAAGCGTCCGAGACTAGCGGGATATTT. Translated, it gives CASSEASETSGIF.

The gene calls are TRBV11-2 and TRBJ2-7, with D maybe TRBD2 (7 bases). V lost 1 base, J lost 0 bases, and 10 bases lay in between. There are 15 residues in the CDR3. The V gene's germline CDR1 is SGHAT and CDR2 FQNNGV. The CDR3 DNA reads TGTGCCAGCAGCTTAGGGCGGGGGCCCTCCTACGAGCAGTACTTC. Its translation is CASSLGRGPSYEQYF.

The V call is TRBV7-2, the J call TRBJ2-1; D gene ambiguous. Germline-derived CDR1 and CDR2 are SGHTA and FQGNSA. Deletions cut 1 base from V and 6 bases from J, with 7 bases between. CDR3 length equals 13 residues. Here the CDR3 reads CASSLGGPNEQFF. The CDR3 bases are TGTGCCAGCAGCTTAGGAGGTCCCAATGAGCAGTTCTTC. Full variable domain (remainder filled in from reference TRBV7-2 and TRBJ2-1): GAGVSQSPSNKVTEKGKDVELRCDPISGHTALYWYRQSLGQGLEFLIYFQGNSAPDKSGLPSDRFSAERTGGSVSTLTIQRTQQEDSAVYLCASSLGGPNEQFFGPGTRLTVL.

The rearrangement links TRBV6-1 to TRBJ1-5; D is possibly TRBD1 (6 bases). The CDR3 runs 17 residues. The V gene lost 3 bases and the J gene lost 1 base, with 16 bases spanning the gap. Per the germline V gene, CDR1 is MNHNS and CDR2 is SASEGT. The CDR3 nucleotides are TGTGCCAGCAGTGATCGCCACGGGGGGCAAAGCAATCAGCCCCAGCATTTT. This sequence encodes CASSDRHGGQSNQPQHF.

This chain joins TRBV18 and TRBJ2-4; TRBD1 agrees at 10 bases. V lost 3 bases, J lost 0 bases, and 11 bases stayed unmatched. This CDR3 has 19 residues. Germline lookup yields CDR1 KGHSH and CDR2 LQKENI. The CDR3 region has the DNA TGTGCCAGCTCACCGACGACAGGGGGCCAAACCTTAGCCAAAAACATTCAGTACTTC. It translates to CASSPTTGGQTLAKNIQYF.

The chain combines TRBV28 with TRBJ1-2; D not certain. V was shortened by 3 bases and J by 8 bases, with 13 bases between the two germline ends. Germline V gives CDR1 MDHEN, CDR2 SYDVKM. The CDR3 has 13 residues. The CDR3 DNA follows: TGTGCCAGCAGTTTCAGGAGGTATCAGGGCTACACCTTC. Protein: CASSFRRYQGYTF.

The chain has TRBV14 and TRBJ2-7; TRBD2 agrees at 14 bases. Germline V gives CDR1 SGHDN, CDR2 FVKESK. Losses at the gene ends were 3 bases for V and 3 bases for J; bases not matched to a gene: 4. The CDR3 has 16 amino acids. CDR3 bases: TGTGCCAGCAGCCACCCTGGGACTAGCGGGAGCTACGAGCAGTACTTC. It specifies CASSHPGTSGSYEQYF.

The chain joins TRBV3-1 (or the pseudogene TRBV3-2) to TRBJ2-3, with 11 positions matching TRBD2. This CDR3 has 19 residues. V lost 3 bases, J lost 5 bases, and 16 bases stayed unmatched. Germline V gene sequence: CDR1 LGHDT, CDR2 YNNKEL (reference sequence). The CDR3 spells CASSHPPPGLAVGVDTQYF. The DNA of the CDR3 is TGTGCCAGCAGCCACCCCCCGCCGGGACTAGCGGTTGGGGTAGATACGCAGTATTTT.